The 9 T cell receptor beta chains below come from one sample, sequenced in a study of graft-versus-host responses after intestinal transplantation. Profiled with immunoSEQ multiplex PCR; TCRdb holds only in-frame clones, not every one. This sample has about 120,000 clones, with about 95% found just once. The antigens these receptors bind are not known. The specimen comprised unstimulated CD8+ T cells sorted from spleen or lymph node cells, sampled before intestinal transplant. The source is a human donor who received an intestinal transplant.

The count of this clone is one. J is TRBJ1-3 and V is TRBV28; 7 bases match TRBD1. In germline, CDR1 is MDHEN, CDR2 SYDVKM. The ends lost 2 bases at V and 3 bases at J; junction bases unmatched: 4. This CDR3 comprises 15 residues. CDR3 bases: TGTGCCAGCAGTTTAGGCAGGGGGTATGGAAACACCATATATTTT. This encodes CASSLGRGYGNTIYF.

J is TRBJ2-3 and V is TRBV5-6; D uncertain. Germline V gene lookup returns CDR1 SGHDT and CDR2 YYEEEE. The length of the CDR3 is 16 residues. V lost 1 base and J 0 bases, leaving 12 bases between the germline ends. The CDR3 here is CASSLRAGSSTDTQYF. DNA for the CDR3: TGTGCCAGCAGCTTGAGGGCAGGCTCTAGCACAGATACGCAGTATTTT.

The chain is built from TRBV15 and TRBJ2-7; the D is unclear. The CDR3 has 13 amino acids. The germline V and J ends were trimmed by 3 bases and 3 bases, with 9 bases remaining between them. CDR1 is LNHNV and CDR2 is YYDKDF in the germline V gene (reference sequence). CDR3 loop: CATSRARFYEQYF. DNA for the CDR3: TGTGCCACCAGCAGGGCTAGATTCTACGAGCAGTACTTC.

The chain is built from TRBV4-3 and TRBJ2-7, with 11 bases identical to TRBD1. Germline trimming cut 1 base from V and 3 bases from J; bases unmatched to any gene: 5. The V gene's germline CDR1 is LGHNA and CDR2 YSLEER. The CDR3 runs to 16 residues. The CDR3 region is CASSQGFGTGGYEQYF. CDR3 bases: TGCGCCAGCAGCCAAGGGTTCGGGACAGGGGGCTACGAGCAGTACTTC.

This sequence joins TRBV19 and TRBJ2-1; the D is unclear. The CDR3 spans 15 residues. Germline values: CDR1 LNHDA, CDR2 SQIVND (reference sequence). Trimming shortened V by 3 bases and J by 1 base, and 10 bases separated the two germline ends. The CDR3 DNA is TGTGCCAGTAGTATTGGCGATCAATCCTACAATGAGCAGTTCTTC. Residues: CASSIGDQSYNEQFF.

The CDR3 DNA sequence: TGTGCCAGCAGCCCCCGGGGCACCCCATCCTACGAGCAGTACTTC. This gives the protein CASSPRGTPSYEQYF. The chain joins TRBV7-9 to TRBJ2-7, with D perhaps given as TRBD1 or TRBD2 (5 bases each). Germline V CDR1 and CDR2: SEHNR, FQNEAQ (reference sequence). Trimming cost V 5 bases and J 1 base, with 15 bases left between them. The CDR3 is made up of 15 amino acids.

The gene calls are TRBV30 and TRBJ2-5; perhaps TRBD2 as D (8 bases). Germline V lookup: CDR1 GTSNPN, CDR2 SVGIG (reference sequence). The germline V and J ends were trimmed by 5 bases and 9 bases, with 13 bases remaining between them. This CDR3 has 11 residues. CDR3 sequence (DNA): TGTGCCTGGGCGGGAGGACAGGCCCAGTACTTC. It yields the protein CAWAGGQAQYF.

The chain carries TRBV4-2 and TRBJ2-2; no definite D call. Germline V CDR1 and CDR2: LGHNA, YNFKEQ. Trimming pared 4 bases from V and 2 bases from J, leaving 5 bases between. The CDR3 loop spans 13 amino acids. The CDR3 coding sequence is TGTGCCAGCAGCCCCGACAACACCGGGGAGCTGTTTTTT. Its protein product is CASSPDNTGELFF.

The chain links TRBV9 to TRBJ1-1, with D tentatively TRBD1 (5 bases). The germline CDR1 and CDR2 sequences are SGDLS and YYNGEE. CDR3 length: 14 amino acids. V shed 0 bases and J shed 4 bases, with 10 bases lying between them. CDR3 region: CASSVGGGSTEAFF. CDR3 bases: TGTGCCAGCAGCGTAGGTGGGGGATCCACTGAAGCTTTCTTT.